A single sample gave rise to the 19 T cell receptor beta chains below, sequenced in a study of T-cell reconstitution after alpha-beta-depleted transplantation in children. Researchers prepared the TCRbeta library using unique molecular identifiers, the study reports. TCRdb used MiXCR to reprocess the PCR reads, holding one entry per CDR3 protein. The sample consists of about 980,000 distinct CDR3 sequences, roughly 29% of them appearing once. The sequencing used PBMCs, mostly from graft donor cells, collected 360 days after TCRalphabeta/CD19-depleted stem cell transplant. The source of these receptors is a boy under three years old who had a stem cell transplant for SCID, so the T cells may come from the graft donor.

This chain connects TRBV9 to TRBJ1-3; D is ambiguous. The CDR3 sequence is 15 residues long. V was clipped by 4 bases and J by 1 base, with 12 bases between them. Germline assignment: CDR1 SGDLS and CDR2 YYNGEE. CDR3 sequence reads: CASSPDGRSGNTIYF. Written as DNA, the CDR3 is TGTGCCAGCAGCCCAGACGGGCGATCTGGAAACACCATATATTTT.

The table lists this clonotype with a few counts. The CDR3 is CASSRGLVDLFF. The CDR3 DNA sequence: TGTGCCAGCAGCCGAGGACTAGTCGATCTGTTCTTC. The chain couples TRBV7-2 to TRBJ2-1; 7 bases fit TRBD2. This CDR3 is built from 12 residues. Trimming at V came to 5 bases and at J to 15 bases, leaving 10 bases not matched to a gene. Germline V gene sequence: CDR1 SGHTA, CDR2 FQGNSA. Full variable domain (missing parts from reference TRBV7-2 and TRBJ2-1): GAGVSQSPSNKVTEKGKDVELRCDPISGHTALYWYRQSLGQGLEFLIYFQGNSAPDKSGLPSDRFSAERTGGSVSTLTIQRTQQEDSAVYLCASSRGLVDLFFGPGTRLTVL.

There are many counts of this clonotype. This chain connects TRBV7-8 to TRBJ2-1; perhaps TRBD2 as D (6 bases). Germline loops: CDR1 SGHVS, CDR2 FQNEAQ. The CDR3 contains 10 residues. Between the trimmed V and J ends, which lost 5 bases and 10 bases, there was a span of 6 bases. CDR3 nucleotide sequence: TGTGCCAGCAGCCGGGGGGAGCAGTTCTTC. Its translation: CASSRGEQFF.

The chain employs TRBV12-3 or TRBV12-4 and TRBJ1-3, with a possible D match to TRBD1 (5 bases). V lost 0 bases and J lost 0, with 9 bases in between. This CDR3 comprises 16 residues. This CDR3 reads CASSLAGVSSGNTIYF. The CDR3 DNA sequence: TGTGCCAGCAGTTTAGCAGGGGTGAGCTCTGGAAACACCATATATTTT.

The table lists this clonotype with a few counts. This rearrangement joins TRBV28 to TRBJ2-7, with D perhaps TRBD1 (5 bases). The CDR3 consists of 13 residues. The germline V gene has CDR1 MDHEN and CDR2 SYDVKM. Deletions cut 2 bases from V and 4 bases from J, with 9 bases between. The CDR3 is CASSLDPGYEQYF. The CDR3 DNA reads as TGTGCCAGCAGTTTAGATCCAGGGTACGAGCAGTACTTC.

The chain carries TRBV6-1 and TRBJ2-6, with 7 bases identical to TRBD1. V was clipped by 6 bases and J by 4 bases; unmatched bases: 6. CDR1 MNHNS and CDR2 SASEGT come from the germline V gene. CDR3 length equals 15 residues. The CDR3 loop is CASRRQGTGANVLTF. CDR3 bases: TGTGCCAGCAGAAGACAGGGAACCGGGGCCAACGTCCTGACTTTC.

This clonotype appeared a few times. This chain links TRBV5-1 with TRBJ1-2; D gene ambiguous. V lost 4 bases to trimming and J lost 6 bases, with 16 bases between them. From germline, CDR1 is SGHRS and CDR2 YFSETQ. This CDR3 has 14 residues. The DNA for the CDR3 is TGCGCCAGCAGCCTCGGACCCTACGAGGATGGCTACACCTTC. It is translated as CASSLGPYEDGYTF. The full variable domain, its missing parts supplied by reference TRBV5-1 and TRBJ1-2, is KAGVTQTPRYLIKTRGQQVTLSCSPISGHRSVSWYQQTPGQGLQFLFEYFSETQRNKGNFPGRFSGRQFSNSRSEMNVSTLELGDSALYLCASSLGPYEDGYTFGSGTRLTVV.

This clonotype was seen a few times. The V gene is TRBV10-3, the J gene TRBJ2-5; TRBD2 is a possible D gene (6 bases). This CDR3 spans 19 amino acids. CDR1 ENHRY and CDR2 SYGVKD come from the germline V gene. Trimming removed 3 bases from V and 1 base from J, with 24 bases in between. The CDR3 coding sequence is TGTGCCATCAGTGACAGGACTACGCATTTCTCAGGCCCCCAAGAGACCCAGTACTTC. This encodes CAISDRTTHFSGPQETQYF.

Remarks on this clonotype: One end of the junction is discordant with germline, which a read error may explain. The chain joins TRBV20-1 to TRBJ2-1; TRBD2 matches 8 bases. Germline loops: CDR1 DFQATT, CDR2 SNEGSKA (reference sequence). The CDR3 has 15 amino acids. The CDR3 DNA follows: TGCAGTGCTAGGGGCCTAGCGGGTTTCTACAATGAACAGTTCTTC. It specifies CSARGLAGFYNEQFF.

Written as DNA, the CDR3 is TGTGCCAGCAGCCAAGATCGGCCATCCTACGAGCAGTACTTC. Its translation: CASSQDRPSYEQYF. This chain links TRBV4-2 with TRBJ2-7; no reliable D call. Between the trimmed V and J ends, which lost 0 bases and 1 base, there was a span of 7 bases. Germline V gene sequence: CDR1 LGHNA, CDR2 YNFKEQ. This CDR3 spans 14 amino acids.

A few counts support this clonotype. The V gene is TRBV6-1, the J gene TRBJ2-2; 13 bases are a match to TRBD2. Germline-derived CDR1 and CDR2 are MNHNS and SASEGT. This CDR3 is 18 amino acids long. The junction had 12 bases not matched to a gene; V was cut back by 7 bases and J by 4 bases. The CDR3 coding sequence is TGTGCCAGCACAGGAGGGACTAGCGGGGTACTTGTCACCGGGGAGCTGTTTTTT. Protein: CASTGGTSGVLVTGELFF.

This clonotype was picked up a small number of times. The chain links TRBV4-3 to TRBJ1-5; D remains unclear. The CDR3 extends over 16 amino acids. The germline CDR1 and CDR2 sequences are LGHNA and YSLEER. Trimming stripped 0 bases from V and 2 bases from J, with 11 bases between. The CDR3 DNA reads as TGCGCCAGCAGCCAAGAATGGGGAAGAGGCAATCAGCCCCAGCATTTT. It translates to CASSQEWGRGNQPQHF.

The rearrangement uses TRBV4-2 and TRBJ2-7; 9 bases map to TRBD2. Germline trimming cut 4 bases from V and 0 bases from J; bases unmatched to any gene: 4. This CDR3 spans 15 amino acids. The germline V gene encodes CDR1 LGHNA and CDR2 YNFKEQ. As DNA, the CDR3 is TGTGCCAGCAGCCGACTAGCGGAACGCTCCTACGAGCAGTACTTC. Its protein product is CASSRLAERSYEQYF.

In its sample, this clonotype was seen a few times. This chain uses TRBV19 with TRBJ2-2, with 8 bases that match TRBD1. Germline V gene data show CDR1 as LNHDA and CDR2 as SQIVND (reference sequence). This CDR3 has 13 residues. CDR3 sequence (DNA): TGTGCTACAGGGGGGAATCGGGGCGGGGAGCTGTTTTTT. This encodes CATGGNRGGELFF.

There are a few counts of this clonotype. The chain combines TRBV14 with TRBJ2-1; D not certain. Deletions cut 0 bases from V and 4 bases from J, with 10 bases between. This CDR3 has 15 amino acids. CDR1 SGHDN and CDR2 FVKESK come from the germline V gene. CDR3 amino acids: CASSQETSYYNEQFF. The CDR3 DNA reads TGTGCCAGCAGCCAAGAGACCAGTTATTACAATGAGCAGTTCTTC.

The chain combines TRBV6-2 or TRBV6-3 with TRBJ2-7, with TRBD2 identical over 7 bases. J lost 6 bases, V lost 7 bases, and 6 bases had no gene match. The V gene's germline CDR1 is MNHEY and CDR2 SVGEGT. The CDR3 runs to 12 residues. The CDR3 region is CASMEGGLEQYF. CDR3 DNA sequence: TGTGCCAGCATGGAGGGAGGGCTCGAGCAGTACTTC.

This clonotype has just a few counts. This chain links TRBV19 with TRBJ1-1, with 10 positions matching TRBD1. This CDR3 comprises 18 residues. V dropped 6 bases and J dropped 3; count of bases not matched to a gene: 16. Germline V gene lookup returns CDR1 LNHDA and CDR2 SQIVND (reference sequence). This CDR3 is CASSNRKTGGVKYTEAFF. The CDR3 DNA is TGTGCCAGTAGCAACCGCAAGACAGGGGGCGTTAAATACACTGAAGCTTTCTTT.

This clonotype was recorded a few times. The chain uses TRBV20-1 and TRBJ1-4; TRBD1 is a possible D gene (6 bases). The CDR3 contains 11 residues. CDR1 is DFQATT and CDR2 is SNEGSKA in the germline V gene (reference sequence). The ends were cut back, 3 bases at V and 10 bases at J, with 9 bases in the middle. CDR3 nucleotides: TGCAGTGCTAGCGGCAGGGGAAAACTGTTTTTT. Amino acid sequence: CSASGRGKLFF.

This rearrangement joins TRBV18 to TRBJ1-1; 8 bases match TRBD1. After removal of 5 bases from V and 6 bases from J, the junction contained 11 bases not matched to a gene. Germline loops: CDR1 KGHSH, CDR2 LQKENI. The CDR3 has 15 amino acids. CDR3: CASSRLKQGDAEAFF. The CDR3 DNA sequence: TGTGCCAGCTCAAGACTAAAACAGGGGGACGCTGAAGCTTTCTTT.